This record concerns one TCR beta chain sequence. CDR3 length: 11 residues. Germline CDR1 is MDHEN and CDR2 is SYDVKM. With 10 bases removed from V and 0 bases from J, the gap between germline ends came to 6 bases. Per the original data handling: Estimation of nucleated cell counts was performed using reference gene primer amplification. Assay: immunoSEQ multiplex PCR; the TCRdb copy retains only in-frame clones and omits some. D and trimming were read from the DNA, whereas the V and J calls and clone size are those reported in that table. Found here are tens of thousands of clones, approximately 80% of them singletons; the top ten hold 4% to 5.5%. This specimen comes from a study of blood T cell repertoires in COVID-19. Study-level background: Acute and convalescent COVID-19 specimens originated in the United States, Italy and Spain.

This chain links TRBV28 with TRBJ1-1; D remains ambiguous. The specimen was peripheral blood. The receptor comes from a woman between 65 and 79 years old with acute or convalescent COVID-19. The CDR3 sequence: CATEVNTEAFF. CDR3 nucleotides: TGTGCCACCGAGGTGAACACTGAAGCTTTCTTT. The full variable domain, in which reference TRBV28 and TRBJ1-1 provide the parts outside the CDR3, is DVKVTQSSRYLVKRTGEKVFLECVQDMDHENMFWYRQDPGLGLRLIYFSYDVKMKEKGDIPEGYSVSREKKERFSLILESASTNQTSMYLCATEVNTEAFFGQGTRLTVV.